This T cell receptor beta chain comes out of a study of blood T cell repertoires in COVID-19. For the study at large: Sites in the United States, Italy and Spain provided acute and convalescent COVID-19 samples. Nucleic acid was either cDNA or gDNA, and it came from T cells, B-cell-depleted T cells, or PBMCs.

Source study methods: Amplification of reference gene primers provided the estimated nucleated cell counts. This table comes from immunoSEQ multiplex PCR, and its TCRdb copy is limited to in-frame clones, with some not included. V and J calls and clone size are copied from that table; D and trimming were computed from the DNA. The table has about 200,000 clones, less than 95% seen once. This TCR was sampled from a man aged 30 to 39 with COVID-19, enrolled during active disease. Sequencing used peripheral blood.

CDR3 protein: CASSESRGTVGEKLFF. The CDR3 DNA is TGCGCCAGCAGTGAGTCGAGAGGGACAGTCGGCGAAAAACTGTTTTTT. The chain couples TRBV10-1 to TRBJ1-4, with 7 bases fitting TRBD1. Germline CDR1 WNHNN, CDR2 SYGVQD (reference sequence). CDR3 length: 16 residues. Germline trimming cut 0 bases from V and 8 bases from J; bases unmatched to any gene: 9.